A selection of T cell receptor beta chains follows, all from one sample in a study of Graves' ophthalmopathy and Graves' hyperthyroidism. TCRdb reprocessed the multiplex PCR reads with MiXCR, giving one entry per CDR3 protein. The sample shows about 640,000 distinct CDR3 sequences, more than 40% of them seen only once. Sequencing input: peripheral blood. The receptors come from an adult man with Graves' ophthalmopathy. The CDR3 runs from the conserved cysteine through the conserved F or W. The D gene is left open where the match is weak. Size tells how often a clone was seen (once, few, many) or the class of an expanded clone, and some rows leave it out.

v_gene,j_gene,abundance,d_gene,CDR3nt,CDR3aa
TRBV7-9,TRBJ1-1,many,TRBD1,TGTGCCAGCAGCTCAGACAGGGCCACTGAAGCTTTCTTT,CASSSDRATEAFF
TRBV2,TRBJ1-2,-,-,TGTGCCAGCAGTCGGATCAGCGGTGTCGGCACCTTC,CASSRISGVGTF
TRBV29-1,TRBJ2-7,-,TRBD2,TGCAGCGAGGGTAGCGGGAGGTGGCCCTACGAGCAGTACTTC,CSEGSGRWPYEQYF
TRBV2,TRBJ1-4,few,TRBD1,TGTGCCAGCAGTGAACAGGGGGCTAATGAAAAACTGTTTTTT,CASSEQGANEKLFF
TRBV20-1,TRBJ2-7,few,-,TGCAGTGCTAGAGGGGGGGCCAGCCTATTCTCCTACGAGCAGTACTTC,CSARGGASLFSYEQYF
TRBV11-2,TRBJ1-1,many,-,TGTGCCAGCAGCTTAGGGGGCGGCTCGAACACTGAAGCTTTCTTT,CASSLGGGSNTEAFF
TRBV6-5,TRBJ1-6,few,-,TGTGCCAGCAGTTACTCTCCTAGTTCACCCCTCCACTTT,CASSYSPSSPLHF
TRBV9,TRBJ1-6,-,TRBD1,TGTGCCAGCTCGTCGGGACAGACTAATAATTCACCCCTCCACTTT,CASSSGQTNNSPLHF
TRBV29-1,TRBJ1-1,-,TRBD1,TGCAGCGCGACAGGGGGCCTTCGGTACACTGAAGCTTTCTTT,CSATGGLRYTEAFF
TRBV6-5,TRBJ2-7,-,-,TGTGCCAGCAGTTCCCTGGAGGGGGCTGTACCCCACGAGCAGTACTTC,CASSSLEGAVPHEQYF
TRBV2,TRBJ1-2,-,TRBD1,TGTGCCAGCGCCCCGGGACAGCCCTATGGCTACACCTTC,CASAPGQPYGYTF
TRBV29-1,TRBJ1-2,-,-,TGCAGCTACGACAGGCCGACGGGCTACACCTTC,CSYDRPTGYTF
TRBV11-2,TRBJ1-2,-,TRBD1,TGTGCCAGCAGCTTATACCAGGGGGCTCAAGGCTACACCTTC,CASSLYQGAQGYTF
TRBV4-1,TRBJ2-5,many,-,TGCGCCAGCAGCCAAGCCCAGGGGGGGGTGGAGACCCAGTACTTC,CASSQAQGGVETQYF
TRBV20-1,TRBJ1-4,-,-,TGCAGTGCTAGAGATACGAATCGGGATGAAAAACTGTTTTTT,CSARDTNRDEKLFF
TRBV2,TRBJ2-2,-,-,TGTGCCAGCAGTGGGGCAGGGGGGCACACCGGGGAGCTGTTTTTT,CASSGAGGHTGELFF
TRBV25-1,TRBJ1-1,-,-,TGTGCCAGCGTTGAAAGAGGGGCCAACACTGAAGCTTTCTTT,CASVERGANTEAFF
TRBV20-1,TRBJ2-2,-,-,TGCAGTGCTAGATCCGGTCGGGGGACCGGGGAGCTGTTTTTT,CSARSGRGTGELFF